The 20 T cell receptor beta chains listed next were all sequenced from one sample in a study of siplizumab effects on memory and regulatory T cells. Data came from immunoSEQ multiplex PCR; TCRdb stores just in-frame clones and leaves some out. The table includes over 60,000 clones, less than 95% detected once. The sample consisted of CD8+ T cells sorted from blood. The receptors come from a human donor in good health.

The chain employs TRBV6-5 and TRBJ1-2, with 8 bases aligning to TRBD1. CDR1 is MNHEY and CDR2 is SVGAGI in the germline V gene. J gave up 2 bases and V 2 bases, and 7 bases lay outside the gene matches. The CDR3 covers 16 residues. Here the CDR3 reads CASSYKTWTGNYGYTF. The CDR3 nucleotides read TGTGCCAGCAGTTACAAAACCTGGACAGGGAACTATGGCTACACCTTC.

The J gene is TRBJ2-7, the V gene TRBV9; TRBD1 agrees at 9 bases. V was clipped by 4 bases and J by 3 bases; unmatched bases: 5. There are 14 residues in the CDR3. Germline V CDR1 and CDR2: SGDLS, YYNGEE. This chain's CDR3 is CASSPRDRDYEQYF. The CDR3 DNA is TGTGCCAGCAGCCCCCGGGACAGGGACTACGAGCAGTACTTC.

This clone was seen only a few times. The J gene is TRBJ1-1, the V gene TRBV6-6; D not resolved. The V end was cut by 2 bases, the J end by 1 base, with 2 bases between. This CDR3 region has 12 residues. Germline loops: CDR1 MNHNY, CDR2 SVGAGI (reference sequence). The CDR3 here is CASSYTNTEAFF. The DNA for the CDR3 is TGTGCCAGCAGTTACACGAACACTGAAGCTTTCTTT.

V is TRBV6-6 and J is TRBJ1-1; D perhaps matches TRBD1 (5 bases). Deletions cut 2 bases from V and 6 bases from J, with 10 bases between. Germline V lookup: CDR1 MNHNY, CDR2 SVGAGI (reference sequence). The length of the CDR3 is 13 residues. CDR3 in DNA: TGTGCCAGCAGTTACGGGGGGAGAGCTGAAGCTTTCTTT. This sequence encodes CASSYGGRAEAFF.

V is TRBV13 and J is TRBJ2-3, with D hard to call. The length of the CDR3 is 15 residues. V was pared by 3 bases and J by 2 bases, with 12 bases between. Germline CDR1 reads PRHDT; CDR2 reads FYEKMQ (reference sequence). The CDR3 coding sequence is TGTGCCAGCAGCTTCCGAGAGTACCCCACAGATACGCAGTATTTT. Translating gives CASSFREYPTDTQYF.

The CDR3 region has the DNA TGTGCCAGCAGTCCCACAGGGGTGACTAGAAGTGAGCAGTTCTTC. It specifies CASSPTGVTRSEQFF. The rearrangement joins TRBV6-1 to TRBJ2-1, with a tentative D call TRBD1 (7 bases). The V gene lost 5 bases and the J gene lost 9 bases, with 20 bases spanning the gap. The length of the CDR3 is 15 residues. The germline V gene has CDR1 MNHNS and CDR2 SASEGT.

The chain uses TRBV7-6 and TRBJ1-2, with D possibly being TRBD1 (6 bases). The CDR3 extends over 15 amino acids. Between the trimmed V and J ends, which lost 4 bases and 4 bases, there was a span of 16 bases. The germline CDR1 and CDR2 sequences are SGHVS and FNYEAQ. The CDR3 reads CASSSQQGTAYGYTF. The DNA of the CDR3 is TGTGCCAGCAGCTCGCAACAGGGTACTGCCTATGGCTACACCTTC.

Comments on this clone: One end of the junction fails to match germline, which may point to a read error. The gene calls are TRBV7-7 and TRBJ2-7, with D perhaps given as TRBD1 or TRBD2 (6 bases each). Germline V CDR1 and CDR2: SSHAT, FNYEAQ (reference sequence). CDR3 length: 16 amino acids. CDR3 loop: CASSFSGDNRTYEQYF. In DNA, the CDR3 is TGTGCTAGCAGCTTCTCGGGGGACAACCGTACCTACGAGCAGTACTTC.

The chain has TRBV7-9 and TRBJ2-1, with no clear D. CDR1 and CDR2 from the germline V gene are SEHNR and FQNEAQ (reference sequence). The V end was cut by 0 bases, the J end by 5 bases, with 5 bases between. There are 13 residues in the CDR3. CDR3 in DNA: TGTGCCAGCAGCTTAGCTAGACACAATGAGCAGTTCTTC. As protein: CASSLARHNEQFF.

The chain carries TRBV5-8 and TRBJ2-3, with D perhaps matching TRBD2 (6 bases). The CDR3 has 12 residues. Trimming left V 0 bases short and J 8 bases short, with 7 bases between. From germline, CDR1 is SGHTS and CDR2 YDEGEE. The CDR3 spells CASSLGGGTQYF. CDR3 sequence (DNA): TGTGCCAGCAGCTTGGGGGGAGGTACGCAGTATTTT.

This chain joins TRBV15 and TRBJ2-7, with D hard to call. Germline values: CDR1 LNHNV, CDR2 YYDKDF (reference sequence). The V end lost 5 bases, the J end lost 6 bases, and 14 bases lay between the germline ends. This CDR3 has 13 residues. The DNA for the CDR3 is TGTGCCACCAGCGGCCTTGTGGTCTCCGAGCAGTACTTC. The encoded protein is CATSGLVVSEQYF. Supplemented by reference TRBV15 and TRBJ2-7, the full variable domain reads DAMVIQNPRYQVTQFGKPVTLSCSQTLNHNVMYWYQQKSSQAPKLLFHYYDKDFNNEADTPDNFQSRRPNTSFCFLDIRSPGLGDTAMYLCATSGLVVSEQYFGPGTRLTVT.

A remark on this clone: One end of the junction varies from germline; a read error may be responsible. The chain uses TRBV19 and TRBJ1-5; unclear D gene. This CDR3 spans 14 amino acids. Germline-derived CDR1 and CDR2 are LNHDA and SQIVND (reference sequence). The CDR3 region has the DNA TGTGCCAGTAGTATCAAGGGTAGCCATCAGCCCCAGCATTTT. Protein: CASSIKGSHQPQHF.

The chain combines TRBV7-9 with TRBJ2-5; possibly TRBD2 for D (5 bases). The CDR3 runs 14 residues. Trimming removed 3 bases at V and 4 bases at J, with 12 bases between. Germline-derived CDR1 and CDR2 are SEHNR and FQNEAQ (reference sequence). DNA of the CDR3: TGTGCCAGCAGCTTGAGGGCGGAACGAGAGACCCAGTACTTC. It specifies CASSLRAERETQYF.

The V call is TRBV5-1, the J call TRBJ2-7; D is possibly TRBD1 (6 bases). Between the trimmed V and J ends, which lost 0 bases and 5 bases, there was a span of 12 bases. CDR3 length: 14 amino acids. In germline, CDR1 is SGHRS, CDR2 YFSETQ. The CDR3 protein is CASSLGQGIDEQYF. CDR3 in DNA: TGCGCCAGCAGCTTGGGCCAGGGGATTGACGAGCAGTACTTC.

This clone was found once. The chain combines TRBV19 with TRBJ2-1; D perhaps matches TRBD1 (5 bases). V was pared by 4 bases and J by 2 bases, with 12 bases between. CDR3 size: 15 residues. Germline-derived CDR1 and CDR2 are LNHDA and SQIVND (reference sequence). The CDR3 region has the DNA TGTGCCAGTAGTACCTCCCAGGGCCCCTACAATGAGCAGTTCTTC. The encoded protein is CASSTSQGPYNEQFF.

Written as DNA, the CDR3 is TGTGCCAGCTGCGCCTGGACGGGGGGTGAGACTGAAGCTTTCTTT. It is translated as CASCAWTGGETEAFF. The chain combines TRBV2 with TRBJ1-1; TRBD1 might be the D (5 bases). Trimming stripped 8 bases from V and 5 bases from J, with 21 bases between. Germline V gene data show CDR1 as SNHLY and CDR2 as FYNNEI. The CDR3 spans 15 residues.

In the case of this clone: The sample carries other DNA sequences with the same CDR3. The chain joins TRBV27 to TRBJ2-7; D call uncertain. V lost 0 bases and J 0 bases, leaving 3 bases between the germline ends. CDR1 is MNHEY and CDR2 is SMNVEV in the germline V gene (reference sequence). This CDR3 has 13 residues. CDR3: CASSLSISYEQYF. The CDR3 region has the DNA TGTGCCAGCAGTTTATCGATCTCCTACGAGCAGTACTTC.

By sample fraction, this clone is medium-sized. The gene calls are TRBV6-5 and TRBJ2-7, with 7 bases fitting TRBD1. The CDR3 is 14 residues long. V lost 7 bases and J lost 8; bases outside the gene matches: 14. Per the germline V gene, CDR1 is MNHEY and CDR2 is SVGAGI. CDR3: CASNYSPDREQQYF. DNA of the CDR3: TGTGCCAGCAACTATTCCCCAGACAGGGAGCAGCAGTACTTC.

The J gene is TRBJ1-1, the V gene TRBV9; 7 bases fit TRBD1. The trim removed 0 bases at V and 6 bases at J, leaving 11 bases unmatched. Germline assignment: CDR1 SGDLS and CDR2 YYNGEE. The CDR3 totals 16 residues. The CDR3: CASSVGAGGETPEAFF. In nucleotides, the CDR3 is TGTGCCAGCAGCGTAGGAGCAGGGGGGGAAACGCCTGAAGCTTTCTTT.

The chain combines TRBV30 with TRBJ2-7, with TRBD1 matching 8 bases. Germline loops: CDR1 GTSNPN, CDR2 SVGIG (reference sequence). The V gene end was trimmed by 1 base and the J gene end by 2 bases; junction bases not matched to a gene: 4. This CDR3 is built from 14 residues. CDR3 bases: TGTGCCTGGAGTGATGGACAGGGCCCCTACGAGCAGTACTTC. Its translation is CAWSDGQGPYEQYF.